This passage covers 9 T cell receptor beta chains from one sample sequenced in a study of blood T cell repertoires in COVID-19. Measured with immunoSEQ multiplex PCR; TCRdb has only the in-frame clones, and not every one. The sample includes 130,000 to 150,000 clones, 80% to 85% of them seen just once. Sequencing was done on a sample of peripheral blood. These receptors were collected from a human donor in a cohort sampled during active COVID-19.

The rearrangement joins TRBV4-1 to TRBJ2-5, with 7 bases that match TRBD1. Looked up from germline, CDR1 is MGHRA and CDR2 is YSYEKL. V lost 0 bases to trimming and J lost 1 base; unmatched junction nucleotides: 8. CDR3 length equals 17 residues. CDR3: CASSQDRVAGGQETQYF. CDR3 coding DNA: TGCGCCAGCAGCCAAGATAGGGTCGCAGGGGGCCAAGAGACCCAGTACTTC.

This clone has just a few counts. The chain has TRBV27 and TRBJ2-1; D is unresolved. The CDR3 consists of 15 residues. V was clipped by 5 bases and J by 7 bases, with 18 bases between them. The germline V gene has CDR1 MNHEY and CDR2 SMNVEV (reference sequence). The CDR3 nucleotides are TGTGCCAGCAGTACCACCATTACCGGTCGGAATGAGCAGTTCTTC. Translated, it gives CASSTTITGRNEQFF.

The J gene is TRBJ2-2, the V gene TRBV10-2, with 7 bases matching TRBD1. The germline CDR1 and CDR2 sequences are WSHSY and SAAADI. V gave up 8 bases and J gave up 2 bases; unmatched junction bases: 5. The CDR3 is 14 amino acids. The chain's CDR3 is CASAGTVNTGELFF. CDR3 coding DNA: TGCGCCAGCGCCGGGACAGTCAACACCGGGGAGCTGTTTTTT.

The chain joins TRBV5-1 to TRBJ2-3; TRBD2 aligns across 8 bases. The CDR3 covers 18 residues. V lost 0 bases, J lost 2 bases, and 11 bases stayed unmatched. Germline loops: CDR1 SGHRS, CDR2 YFSETQ. The CDR3 is CASSLEAGASGYTDTQYF. CDR3 bases: TGCGCCAGCAGCTTGGAAGCCGGGGCTAGCGGGTACACAGATACGCAGTATTTT.

This rearrangement joins TRBV9 to TRBJ1-4, with a tentative D call TRBD1 (6 bases). CDR3 size: 17 residues. CDR1 SGDLS and CDR2 YYNGEE come from the germline V gene. Trimming stripped 4 bases from V and 7 bases from J, with 23 bases between. CDR3 amino acids: CASSPSPQGTMGEKLFF. As DNA, the CDR3 is TGTGCCAGCAGCCCCTCTCCCCAAGGGACAATGGGTGAAAAACTGTTTTTT. The full variable domain, with the rest looked up from reference TRBV9 and TRBJ1-4, is DSGVTQTPKHLITATGQRVTLRCSPRSGDLSVYWYQQSLDQGLQFLIQYYNGEERAKGNILERFSAQQFPDLHSELNLSSLELGDSALYFCASSPSPQGTMGEKLFFGSGTQLSVL.

The V and J genes are TRBV13 and TRBJ1-1; 7 bases match TRBD1. The length of the CDR3 is 15 residues. V lost 5 bases, J lost 5 bases, and 11 bases stayed unmatched. CDR1 is PRHDT and CDR2 is FYEKMQ in the germline V gene (reference sequence). CDR3 loop: CASSDLGGGGTEAFF. The CDR3, as DNA: TGTGCCAGCAGCGACTTAGGGGGCGGAGGGACTGAAGCTTTCTTT.

Concerning this clone: Its ends do not fully match the called genes, so a read error is possible. The V gene is TRBV11-2, the J gene TRBJ2-6; perhaps TRBD1 as D (5 bases). The CDR3 sequence is 15 residues long. CDR1 SGHAT and CDR2 FQNNGV come from the germline V gene. CDR3 in amino acids: CASTLTGSGANVLTF. In DNA form, the CDR3 reads TGTGCCAGCACCTTAACAGGCTCTGGGGCCAACGTCCTGACTTTC.

The V gene is TRBV19, the J gene TRBJ1-1; 11 nucleotides match TRBD1. Germline CDR1 reads LNHDA; CDR2 reads SQIVND (reference sequence). The CDR3 is 16 amino acids. Trimming cost V 5 bases and J 0 bases; bases outside gene matches: 5. The chain's CDR3 is CASSLRTGGMNTEAFF. The CDR3 bases are TGTGCCAGTAGTCTTAGGACAGGGGGCATGAACACTGAAGCTTTCTTT. Full variable domain (missing parts from reference TRBV19 and TRBJ1-1): DGGITQSPKYLFRKEGQNVTLSCEQNLNHDAMYWYRQDPGQGLRLIYYSQIVNDFQKGDIAEGYSVSREKKESFPLTVTSAQKNPTAFYLCASSLRTGGMNTEAFFGQGTRLTVV.

The rearrangement links TRBV2 to TRBJ1-1, with D tentatively TRBD1 (6 bases). Trimming took off 5 bases at V and 4 bases at J, with 17 bases between the two ends. The length of the CDR3 is 15 residues. CDR1 and CDR2 (germline): SNHLY, FYNNEI. The CDR3 sequence is CASSSGQPGSTEAFF. The DNA for the CDR3 is TGTGCCAGCAGTTCAGGACAGCCGGGGAGCACTGAAGCTTTCTTT.